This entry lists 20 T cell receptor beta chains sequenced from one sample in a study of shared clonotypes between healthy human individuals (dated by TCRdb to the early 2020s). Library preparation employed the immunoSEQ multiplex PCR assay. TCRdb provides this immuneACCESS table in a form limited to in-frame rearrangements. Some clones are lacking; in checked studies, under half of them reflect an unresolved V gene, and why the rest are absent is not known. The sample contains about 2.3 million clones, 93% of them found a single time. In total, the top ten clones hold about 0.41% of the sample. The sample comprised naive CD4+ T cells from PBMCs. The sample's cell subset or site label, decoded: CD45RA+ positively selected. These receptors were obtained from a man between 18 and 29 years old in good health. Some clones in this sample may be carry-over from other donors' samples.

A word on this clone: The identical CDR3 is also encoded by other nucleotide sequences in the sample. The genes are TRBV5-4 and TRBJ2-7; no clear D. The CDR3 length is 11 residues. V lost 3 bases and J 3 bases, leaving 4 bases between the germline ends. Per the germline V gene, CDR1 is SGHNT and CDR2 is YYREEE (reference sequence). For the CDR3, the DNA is TGTGCCAGCAGCTCCAGCTACGAGCAGTACTTC. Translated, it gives CASSSSYEQYF.

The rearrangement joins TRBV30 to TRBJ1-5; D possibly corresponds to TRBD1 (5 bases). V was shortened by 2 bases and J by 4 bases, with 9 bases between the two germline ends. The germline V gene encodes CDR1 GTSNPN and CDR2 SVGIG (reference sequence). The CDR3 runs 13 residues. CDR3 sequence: CAWSPDTNQPQHF. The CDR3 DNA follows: TGTGCCTGGAGTCCGGACACAAATCAGCCCCAGCATTTT. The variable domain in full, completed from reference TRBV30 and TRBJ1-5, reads SQTIHQWPATLVQPVGSPLSLECTVEGTSNPNLYWYRQAAGRGLQLLFYSVGIGQISSEVPQNLSASRPQDRQFILSSKKLLLSDSGFYLCAWSPDTNQPQHFGDGTRLSIL.

The CDR3 region has the DNA TGCGCCAGCAGCTTGGTGGCAGGAAACTCTGGGGCCAACGTCCTGACTTTC. Protein sequence: CASSLVAGNSGANVLTF. This chain links TRBV5-1 with TRBJ2-6; no reliable D call. The CDR3 loop spans 17 amino acids. CDR1 SGHRS and CDR2 YFSETQ come from the germline V gene. V lost 0 bases and J 0 bases, leaving 10 bases between the germline ends.

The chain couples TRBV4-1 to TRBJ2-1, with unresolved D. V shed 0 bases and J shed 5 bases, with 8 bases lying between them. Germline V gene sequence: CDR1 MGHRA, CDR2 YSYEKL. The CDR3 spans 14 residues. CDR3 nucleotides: TGCGCCAGCAGCCAAGAAATAGGCCACAATGAGCAGTTCTTC. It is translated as CASSQEIGHNEQFF.

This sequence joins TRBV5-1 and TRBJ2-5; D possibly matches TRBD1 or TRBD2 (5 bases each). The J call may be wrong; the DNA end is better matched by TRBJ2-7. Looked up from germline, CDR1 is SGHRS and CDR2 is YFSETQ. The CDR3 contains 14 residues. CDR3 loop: CASSFRDVSYEQYF. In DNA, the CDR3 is TGCGCCAGCAGCTTCCGGGACGTCTCCTACGAGCAGTACTTC.

As DNA, the CDR3 is TGTGCCAGCTCGTGGGAGGGGGGCACCGGGGAGCTGTTTTTT. Translating it yields CASSWEGGTGELFF. The chain is built from TRBV7-2 and TRBJ2-2, with D possibly TRBD2 on 7 matching bases. The CDR3 totals 14 residues. In germline, CDR1 is SGHTA, CDR2 FQGNSA. Trimming stripped 8 bases from V and 4 bases from J, with 14 bases between.

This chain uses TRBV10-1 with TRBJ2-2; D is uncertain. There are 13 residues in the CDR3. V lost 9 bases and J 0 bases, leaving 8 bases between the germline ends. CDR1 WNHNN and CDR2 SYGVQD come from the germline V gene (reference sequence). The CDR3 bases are TGCGCCAGTAGGCTAACGAACACCGGGGAGCTGTTTTTT. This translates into CASRLTNTGELFF.

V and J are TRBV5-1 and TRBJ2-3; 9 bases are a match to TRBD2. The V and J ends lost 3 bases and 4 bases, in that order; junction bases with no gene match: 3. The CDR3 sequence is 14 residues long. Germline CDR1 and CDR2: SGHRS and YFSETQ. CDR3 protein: CASSSREGADTQYF. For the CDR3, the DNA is TGCGCCAGCAGCTCGCGGGAGGGGGCAGATACGCAGTATTTT.

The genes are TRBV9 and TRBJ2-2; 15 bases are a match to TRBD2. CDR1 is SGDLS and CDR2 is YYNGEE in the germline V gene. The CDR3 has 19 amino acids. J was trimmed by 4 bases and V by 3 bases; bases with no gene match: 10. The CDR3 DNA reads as TGTGCCAGCAGCGCTAGGACTAGCGGGAGGGCCCGGGGCACCGGGGAGCTGTTTTTT. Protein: CASSARTSGRARGTGELFF.

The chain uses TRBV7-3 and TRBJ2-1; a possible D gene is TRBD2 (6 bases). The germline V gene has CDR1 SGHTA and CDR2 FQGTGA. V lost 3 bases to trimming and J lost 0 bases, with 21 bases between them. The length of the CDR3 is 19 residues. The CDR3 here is CASSFRGLPTLSSYNEQFF. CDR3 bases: TGTGCCAGCAGCTTTAGGGGACTCCCAACCCTAAGCTCCTACAATGAGCAGTTCTTC.

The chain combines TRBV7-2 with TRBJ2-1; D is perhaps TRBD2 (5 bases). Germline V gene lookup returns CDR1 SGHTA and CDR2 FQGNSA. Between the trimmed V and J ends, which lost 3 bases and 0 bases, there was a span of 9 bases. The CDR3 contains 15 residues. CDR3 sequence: CASSFGSASYNEQFF. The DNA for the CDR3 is TGTGCCAGCAGCTTCGGTAGCGCCTCCTACAATGAGCAGTTCTTC. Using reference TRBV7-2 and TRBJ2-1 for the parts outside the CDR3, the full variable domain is GAGVSQSPSNKVTEKGKDVELRCDPISGHTALYWYRQSLGQGLEFLIYFQGNSAPDKSGLPSDRFSAERTGGSVSTLTIQRTQQEDSAVYLCASSFGSASYNEQFFGPGTRLTVL.

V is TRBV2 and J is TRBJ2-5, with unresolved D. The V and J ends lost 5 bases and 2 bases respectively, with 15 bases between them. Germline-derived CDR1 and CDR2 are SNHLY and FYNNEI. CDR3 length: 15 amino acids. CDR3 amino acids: CASSPGRSQQETQYF. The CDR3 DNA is TGTGCCAGCAGTCCGGGCAGGAGCCAACAAGAGACCCAGTACTTC.

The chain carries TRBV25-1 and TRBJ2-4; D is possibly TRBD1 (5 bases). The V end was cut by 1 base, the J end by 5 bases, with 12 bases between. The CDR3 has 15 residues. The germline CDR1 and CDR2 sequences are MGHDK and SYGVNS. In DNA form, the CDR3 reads TGTGCCAGCAGTGAATTTCGACAGACAGAAAACATTCAGTACTTC. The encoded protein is CASSEFRQTENIQYF.

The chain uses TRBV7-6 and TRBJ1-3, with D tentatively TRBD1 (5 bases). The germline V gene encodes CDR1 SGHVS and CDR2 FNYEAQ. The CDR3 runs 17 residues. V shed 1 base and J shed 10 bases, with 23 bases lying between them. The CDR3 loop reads CASSLGGFGLNKRTIYF. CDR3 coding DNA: TGTGCCAGCAGCTTAGGGGGGTTCGGTCTTAACAAGAGAACCATATATTTT.

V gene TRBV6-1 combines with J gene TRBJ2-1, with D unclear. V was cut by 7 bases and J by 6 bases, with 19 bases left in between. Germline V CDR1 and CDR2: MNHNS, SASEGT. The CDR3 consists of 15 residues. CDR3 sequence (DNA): TGTGCCAGCACCCTTCGGGTTCTCGAATTCAATGAGCAGTTCTTC. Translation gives CASTLRVLEFNEQFF.

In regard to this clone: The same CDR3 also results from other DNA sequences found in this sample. CDR3 in amino acids: CASSGLYEQYF. CDR3 nucleotide sequence: TGTGCCAGCAGTGGCCTTTACGAGCAGTACTTC. The chain links TRBV25-1 to TRBJ2-7; D call uncertain. This CDR3 has 11 residues. Trimming cost V 4 bases and J 4 bases, with 5 bases left between them. The germline V gene encodes CDR1 MGHDK and CDR2 SYGVNS.

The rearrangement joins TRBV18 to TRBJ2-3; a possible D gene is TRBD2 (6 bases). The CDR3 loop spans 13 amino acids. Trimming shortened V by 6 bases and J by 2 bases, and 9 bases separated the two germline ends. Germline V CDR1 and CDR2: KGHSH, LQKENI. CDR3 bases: TGTGCCAGCTCGGCGGGACTCACAGATACGCAGTATTTT. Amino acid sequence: CASSAGLTDTQYF.

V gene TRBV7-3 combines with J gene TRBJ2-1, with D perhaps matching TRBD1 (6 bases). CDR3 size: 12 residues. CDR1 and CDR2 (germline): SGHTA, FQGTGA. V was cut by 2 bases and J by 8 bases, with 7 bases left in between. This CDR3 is CASSLQGHEQFF. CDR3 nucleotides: TGTGCCAGCAGCTTACAGGGGCATGAGCAGTTCTTC.

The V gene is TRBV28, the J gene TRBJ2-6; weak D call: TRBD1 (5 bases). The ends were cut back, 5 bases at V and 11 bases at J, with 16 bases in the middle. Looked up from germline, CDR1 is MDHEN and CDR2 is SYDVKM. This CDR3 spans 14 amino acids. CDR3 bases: TGTGCCAGCAGTCCCCCGGACACGAAGGACGTCCTGACTTTC. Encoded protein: CASSPPDTKDVLTF.

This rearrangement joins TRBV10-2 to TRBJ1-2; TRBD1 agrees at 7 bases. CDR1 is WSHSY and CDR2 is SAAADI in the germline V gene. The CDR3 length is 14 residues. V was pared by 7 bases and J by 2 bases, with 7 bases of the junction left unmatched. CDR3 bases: TGCGCCAGCACTGCAGGGGGGCGCAACTATGGCTACACCTTC. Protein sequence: CASTAGGRNYGYTF.